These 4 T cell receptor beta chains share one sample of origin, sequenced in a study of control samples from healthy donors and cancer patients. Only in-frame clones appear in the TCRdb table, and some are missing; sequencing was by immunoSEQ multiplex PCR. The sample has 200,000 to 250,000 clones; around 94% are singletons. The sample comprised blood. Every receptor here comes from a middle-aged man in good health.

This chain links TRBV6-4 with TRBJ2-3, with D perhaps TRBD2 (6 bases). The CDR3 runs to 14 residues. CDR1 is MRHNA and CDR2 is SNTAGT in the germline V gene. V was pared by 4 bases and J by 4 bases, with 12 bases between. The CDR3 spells CASSAGIAADTQYF. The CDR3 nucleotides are TGTGCCAGCAGTGCAGGGATAGCGGCAGATACGCAGTATTTT.

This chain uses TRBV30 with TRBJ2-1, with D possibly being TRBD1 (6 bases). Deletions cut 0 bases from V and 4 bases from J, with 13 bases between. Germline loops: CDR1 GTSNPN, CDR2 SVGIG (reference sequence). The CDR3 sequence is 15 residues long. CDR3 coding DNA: TGTGCCTGGAGTGTACGCAGGGGCTCTTACAATGAGCAGTTCTTC. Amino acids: CAWSVRRGSYNEQFF. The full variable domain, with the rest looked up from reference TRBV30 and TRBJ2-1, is SQTIHQWPATLVQPVGSPLSLECTVEGTSNPNLYWYRQAAGRGLQLLFYSVGIGQISSEVPQNLSASRPQDRQFILSSKKLLLSDSGFYLCAWSVRRGSYNEQFFGPGTRLTVL.

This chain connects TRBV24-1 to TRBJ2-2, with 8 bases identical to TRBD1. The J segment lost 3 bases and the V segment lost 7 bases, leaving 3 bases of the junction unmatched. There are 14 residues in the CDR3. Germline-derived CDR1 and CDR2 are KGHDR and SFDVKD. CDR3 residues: CATRDRVDTGELFF. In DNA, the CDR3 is TGTGCCACCAGGGACAGGGTAGACACCGGGGAGCTGTTTTTT.

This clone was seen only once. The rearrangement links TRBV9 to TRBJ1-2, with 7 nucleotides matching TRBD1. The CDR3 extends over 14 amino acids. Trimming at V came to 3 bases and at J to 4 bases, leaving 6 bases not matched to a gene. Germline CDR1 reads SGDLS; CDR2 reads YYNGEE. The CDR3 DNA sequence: TGTGCCAGCAGCGCGACGGGACAGAGCTATGGCTACACCTTC. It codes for CASSATGQSYGYTF.